This T cell receptor (beta chain) was profiled in a study of cytomegalovirus exposure and HLA in healthy donors. The PCR contained 60 Vbeta and 13 Jbeta primers. Method: immunoSEQ multiplex PCR; TCRdb's copy keeps in-frame clones and lacks some. The sample includes roughly 140,000 clones, about 80% seen only once; the top ten take 5% to 7.5%. The CDR3 sequence is 17 residues long. With 7 bases clipped from V and 1 base from J, the junction kept 11 bases outside the gene matches. Germline V gene sequence: CDR1 SGHVS, CDR2 FQNEAQ. Source material: PBMCs. This clonotype originated in a woman between 45 and 65 years old in good health and CMV-seropositive. The V gene is TRBV7-8, the J gene TRBJ2-2, with TRBD1 matching 8 bases. The CDR3: CASIKGSDRGNTGELFF. CDR3 nucleotides: TGTGCCAGCATCAAAGGGTCTGACAGGGGGAACACCGGGGAGCTGTTTTTT. Full variable domain (missing parts from reference TRBV7-8 and TRBJ2-2): GAGVSQSPRYKVAKRGQDVALRCDPISGHVSLFWYQQALGQGPEFLTYFQNEAQLDKSGLPSDRFFAERPEGSVSTLKIQRTQQEDSAVYLCASIKGSDRGNTGELFFGEGSRLTVL.